One sample yielded the 14 T cell receptor beta chains listed below, sequenced in a study of cytomegalovirus exposure and HLA in healthy donors. It was with 60 Vbeta and 13 Jbeta primers that the PCR ran. The protocol was immunoSEQ multiplex PCR, while the TCRdb copy is restricted to in-frame clones and leaves out a portion. The repertoire consists of fewer than 350,000 clones, with approximately 90% occurring once and the leading ten covering approximately 2%. Source material: PBMCs. The receptors were sampled from a young woman in good health and CMV-seronegative.

This chain uses TRBV30 with TRBJ1-6; TRBD1 aligns across 10 bases. In germline, CDR1 is GTSNPN, CDR2 SVGIG (reference sequence). The CDR3 has 15 amino acids. V shed 5 bases, J shed 6 bases, and the junction held 7 bases outside the gene matches. This chain's CDR3 is CAWGRDRGANSPLHF. Here the CDR3 DNA reads TGTGCCTGGGGGAGGGACAGGGGTGCTAATTCACCCCTCCACTTT.

CDR3 bases: TGTGCCAGCAGCCAAGCCCTTAGCGGGGGGGCCGATGAGCAGTTCTTC. This encodes CASSQALSGGADEQFF. The chain is built from TRBV14 and TRBJ2-1; 11 nucleotides agree with TRBD2. Trimming cost V 1 base and J 8 bases; bases outside gene matches: 7. The CDR3 sequence is 16 residues long. Germline V gives CDR1 SGHDN, CDR2 FVKESK.

As to this clone: At one of its ends the junction is not consistent with the germline gene, which may arise from a read error. This chain links TRBV6-6 with TRBJ1-1, with D perhaps matching TRBD1 (6 bases). Germline CDR1 reads MNHNY; CDR2 reads SVGAGI (reference sequence). CDR3 length: 15 residues. The CDR3 sequence: CASSNSGGARTEAFF. Here the CDR3 DNA reads TGTGCCAGCAGTAACTCCGGGGGGGCGAGAACTGAAGCTTTCTTT.

The chain has TRBV4-1 and TRBJ2-7, with 8 bases identical to TRBD1. This CDR3 is built from 15 residues. Losses at the gene ends were 0 bases for V and 5 bases for J; bases not matched to a gene: 6. Per germline, CDR1 MGHRA and CDR2 YSYEKL. This CDR3 is CASSQEGWTGNEQYF. DNA of the CDR3: TGCGCCAGCAGCCAAGAAGGTTGGACAGGGAACGAGCAGTACTTC.

This clone has a single count. CDR3 protein: CASSLWRGWTDTQYF. The CDR3 DNA is TGTGCCAGCAGCCTTTGGCGGGGATGGACAGATACGCAGTATTTT. J is TRBJ2-3 and V is TRBV7-9; D is perhaps TRBD2 (6 bases). V lost 5 bases, J lost 3 bases, and 15 bases lay in between. The germline V gene has CDR1 SEHNR and CDR2 FQNEAQ (reference sequence). The CDR3 has 15 amino acids.

This chain connects TRBV4-1 to TRBJ1-2; a weak D match, TRBD1 (5 bases). The CDR3 length is 17 residues. V lost 0 bases, J lost 3 bases, and 17 bases lay in between. The germline gives CDR1 MGHRA, CDR2 YSYEKL. The CDR3 DNA reads as TGCGCCAGCAGCCAAGATATAAGGACACAACTTGACTATGGCTACACCTTC. Encoded protein: CASSQDIRTQLDYGYTF.

The gene calls are TRBV15 and TRBJ1-2; no clear D. V was pared by 3 bases and J by 2 bases, with 13 bases between. Germline CDR1 reads LNHNV; CDR2 reads YYDKDF (reference sequence). The CDR3 sequence is 15 residues long. The CDR3 is CATSSSRVVNYGYTF. In nucleotides, the CDR3 is TGTGCCACCAGCAGCTCCCGCGTGGTGAACTATGGCTACACCTTC.

This clone was detected only a few times. The rearrangement joins TRBV7-8 to TRBJ1-6; D is perhaps TRBD1 (5 bases). V lost 5 bases and J lost 8, with 13 bases in between. Per germline, CDR1 SGHVS and CDR2 FQNEAQ. This CDR3 region has 14 residues. The CDR3 loop reads CASSQGLGDSPLHF. In nucleotides, the CDR3 is TGTGCCAGCAGCCAAGGTTTAGGGGATTCACCCCTCCACTTT.

The chain couples TRBV6-5 to TRBJ1-1; D perhaps matches TRBD1 (5 bases). The CDR3 length is 12 residues. V was cut by 2 bases and J by 8 bases, with 9 bases left in between. Germline lookup yields CDR1 MNHEY and CDR2 SVGAGI. The DNA of the CDR3 is TGTGCCAGCAGTTACCCCGGACAAGAAGCTTTCTTT. Protein: CASSYPGQEAFF.

The V and J genes are TRBV19 and TRBJ1-1; maybe TRBD1 (5 bases). V lost 5 bases to trimming and J lost 8 bases, with 18 bases between them. Germline V gene data show CDR1 as LNHDA and CDR2 as SQIVND (reference sequence). The CDR3 length is 14 residues. The DNA of the CDR3 is TGTGCCAGTAGTCCAGACCCCAGGCGGGGGGAAGCTTTCTTT. Protein sequence: CASSPDPRRGEAFF.

This clone was seen just once. This chain uses TRBV19 with TRBJ2-2, with TRBD1 identical over 7 bases. The CDR3 runs 13 residues. CDR1 is LNHDA, CDR2 SQIVND, per germline (reference sequence). Germline trimming cut 5 bases from V and 7 bases from J; bases unmatched to any gene: 4. The CDR3 DNA reads TGTGCCAGTAGTCTGACAGGGTTCGGGGAGCTGTTTTTT. Residues: CASSLTGFGELFF.

The chain carries TRBV27 and TRBJ1-4; D not resolved. The CDR3 extends over 15 amino acids. In germline, CDR1 is MNHEY, CDR2 SMNVEV (reference sequence). V lost 5 bases to trimming and J lost 0 bases, with 10 bases between them. The CDR3 DNA sequence: TGTGCCAGCAGTCCGCGGGCTTCAACTAATGAAAAACTGTTTTTT. Translation: CASSPRASTNEKLFF.

The chain employs TRBV29-1 and TRBJ2-1; 10 positions match TRBD2. Trimming cost V 4 bases and J 3 bases; bases outside gene matches: 6. The CDR3 totals 15 residues. Germline V lookup: CDR1 SQVTM, CDR2 ANQGSEA. In DNA form, the CDR3 reads TGCAGCGTTGGCGGGACTAGCGACTTCTACAATGAGCAGTTCTTC. Protein product: CSVGGTSDFYNEQFF.

This chain uses TRBV5-1 with TRBJ2-3; 8 bases align to TRBD2. This CDR3 region has 15 residues. Trimming took 2 bases from V and 3 from J; bases not matched to a gene: 5. Germline values: CDR1 SGHRS, CDR2 YFSETQ. CDR3 protein: CASSFRGGWTDTQYF. CDR3 DNA sequence: TGCGCCAGCAGCTTCCGCGGGGGGTGGACAGATACGCAGTATTTT.